This T cell receptor (beta chain) was sequenced during a study of blood T cell repertoires in COVID-19. On the study more broadly: Spain, Italy and the United States supplied samples that represented acute and convalescent COVID-19. PBMCs, B-cell-depleted T cells, or T cells were the source of the cDNA or gDNA that made up the material.

Germline lookup yields CDR1 LGHNA and CDR2 YNFKEQ. Trimming at V came to 3 bases and at J to 0 bases, leaving 1 base not matched to a gene. The length of the CDR3 is 15 residues. As handled by the study authors: Quantification of nucleated cells was approximated via reference gene primer amplification. Here immunoSEQ multiplex PCR was the method, and the copy in TCRdb shows in-frame clones only, minus some. That table is the source of V, J and clone size, and D and trimming were worked out from the DNA. The repertoire includes about 180,000 clones, 84% of them detected once, and roughly 6.8% sits in the top ten.

The sequencing input was peripheral blood. The chain recombines TRBV4-2 with TRBJ2-2, with TRBD1 matching 7 bases. The clonotype comes from a human donor in a cohort sampled during active COVID-19. The chain's CDR3 is CASSHGTANTGELFF. CDR3 DNA: TGTGCCAGCAGCCATGGGACAGCGAACACCGGGGAGCTGTTTTTT.